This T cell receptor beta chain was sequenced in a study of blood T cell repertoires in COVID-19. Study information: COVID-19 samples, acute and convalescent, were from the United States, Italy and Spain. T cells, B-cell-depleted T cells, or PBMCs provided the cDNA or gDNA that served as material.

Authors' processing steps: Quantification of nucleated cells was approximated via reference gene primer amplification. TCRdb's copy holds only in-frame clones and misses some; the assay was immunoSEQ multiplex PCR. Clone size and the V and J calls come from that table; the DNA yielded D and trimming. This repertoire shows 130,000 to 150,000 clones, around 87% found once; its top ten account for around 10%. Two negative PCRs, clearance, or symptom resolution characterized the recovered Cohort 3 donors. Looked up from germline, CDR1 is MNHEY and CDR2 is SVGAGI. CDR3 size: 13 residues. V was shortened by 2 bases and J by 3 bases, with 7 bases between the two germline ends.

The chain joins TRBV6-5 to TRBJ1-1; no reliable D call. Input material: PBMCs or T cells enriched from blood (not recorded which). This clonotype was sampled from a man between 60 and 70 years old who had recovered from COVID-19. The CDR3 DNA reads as TGTGCCAGCAGTTACGCGATGCACACTGAAGCTTTCTTT. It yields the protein CASSYAMHTEAFF.